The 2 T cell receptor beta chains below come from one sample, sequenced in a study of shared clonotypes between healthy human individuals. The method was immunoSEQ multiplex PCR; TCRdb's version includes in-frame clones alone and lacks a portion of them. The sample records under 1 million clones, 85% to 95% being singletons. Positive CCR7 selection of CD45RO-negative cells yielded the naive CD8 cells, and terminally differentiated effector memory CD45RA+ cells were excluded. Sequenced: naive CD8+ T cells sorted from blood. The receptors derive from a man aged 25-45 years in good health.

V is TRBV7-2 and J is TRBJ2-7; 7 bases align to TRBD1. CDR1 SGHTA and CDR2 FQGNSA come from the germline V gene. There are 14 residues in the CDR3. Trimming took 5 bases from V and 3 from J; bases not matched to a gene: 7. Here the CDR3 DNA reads TGTGCCAGCAGCACCTATACAGGGGTCTACGAGCAGTACTTC. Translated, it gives CASSTYTGVYEQYF.

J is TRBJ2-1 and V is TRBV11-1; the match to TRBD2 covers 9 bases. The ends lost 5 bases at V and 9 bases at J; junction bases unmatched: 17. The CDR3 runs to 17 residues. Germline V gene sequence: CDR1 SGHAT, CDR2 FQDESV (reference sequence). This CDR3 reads CASSVDALAGDAGEQFF. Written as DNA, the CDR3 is TGTGCCAGCAGCGTGGACGCTTTAGCGGGAGATGCCGGTGAGCAGTTCTTC.